Shown below are 17 T cell receptor beta chains from a single sample sequenced in a study of T cell responses to AZD1222 COVID-19 vaccine (dated by TCRdb to the early 2020s). The library came from the immunoSEQ multiplex PCR assay. TCRdb limited this immuneACCESS table to in-frame rearrangements with V and J called. A share of clones is missing; checked studies link under half to unresolved V genes, and the rest is unexplained. The table for this sample lists 150,000 to 200,000 clones; around 90% of them were counted only once. Of the sample, 2.6% falls within the top ten clones. Per the publication, the time point label means: baseline before first vaccination. Here the sequenced sample was peripheral blood, taken on day 0 of AZD1222 vaccination. Source of these receptors: an adult in good health.

The rearrangement joins TRBV2 to TRBJ1-6, with D possibly matching TRBD1 (6 bases). V gave up 6 bases and J gave up 6 bases, with 15 bases separating them. This CDR3 has 15 residues. Germline V gene sequence: CDR1 SNHLY, CDR2 FYNNEI. CDR3 DNA sequence: TGTGCCAGCAGCTTAGGGGGACAAAGTAATTCACCCCTCCACTTT. It translates to CASSLGGQSNSPLHF.

V and J are TRBV7-2 and TRBJ2-2, with a possible D match to TRBD2 (6 bases). The CDR3 contains 16 residues. Germline CDR1 reads SGHTA; CDR2 reads FQGNSA. Trimming removed 6 bases from V and 4 bases from J, with 18 bases in between. CDR3 loop: CASRPPGGGLTGELFF. In DNA, the CDR3 is TGTGCCAGCAGACCCCCCGGGGGAGGACTCACCGGGGAGCTGTTTTTT.

The chain uses TRBV2 and TRBJ1-1, with 8 bases identical to TRBD1. Germline lookup yields CDR1 SNHLY and CDR2 FYNNEI. CDR3 size: 14 residues. The V segment lost 6 bases and the J segment 4 bases; nucleotides outside the gene matches: 7. The CDR3 nucleotides are TGTGCCAGCAGACCACAGGGGGTCGGCACTGAAGCTTTCTTT. Translation gives CASRPQGVGTEAFF.

This chain uses TRBV5-1 with TRBJ1-1; 8 positions agree with TRBD1. CDR1 is SGHRS, CDR2 YFSETQ, per germline. The CDR3 covers 14 residues. J lost 11 bases, V lost 0 bases, and 9 bases had no gene match. The CDR3 DNA follows: TGCGCCAGCAGCTTGGGGACAGGGACCCGGGTGGCTTTCTTT. It encodes CASSLGTGTRVAFF.

In this sample, this clone turned up once. The chain links TRBV6-5 to TRBJ1-5, with D perhaps TRBD1 (6 bases). This CDR3 is 13 amino acids long. Germline loops: CDR1 MNHEY, CDR2 SVGAGI. V gave up 5 bases and J gave up 6 bases, with 11 bases separating them. The DNA for the CDR3 is TGTGCCAGCAGTAGACAGGTGCGTCAGCCCCAGCATTTT. It yields the protein CASSRQVRQPQHF.

The V gene is TRBV25-1, the J gene TRBJ2-7, with D uncertain. This CDR3 region has 14 residues. Looked up from germline, CDR1 is MGHDK and CDR2 is SYGVNS. Trimming shortened V by 1 base and J by 2 bases, and 9 bases separated the two germline ends. Here the CDR3 DNA reads TGTGCCAGCAGTGAATTAGCAGGTGCCTACGAGCAGTACTTC. This codes for CASSELAGAYEQYF.

The V and J genes are TRBV7-9 and TRBJ2-1; D is uncertain. The CDR3 consists of 16 residues. Trimming removed 5 bases from V and 0 bases from J, with 14 bases in between. Germline CDR1 reads SEHNR; CDR2 reads FQNEAQ (reference sequence). As DNA, the CDR3 is TGTGCCAGCAGCCTTGGTACATACAGCTCCTACAATGAGCAGTTCTTC. Its translation: CASSLGTYSSYNEQFF.

This clone was picked up a small number of times. The chain carries TRBV6-5 and TRBJ1-1; D unclear. The germline gives CDR1 MNHEY, CDR2 SVGAGI. This CDR3 is 13 amino acids long. Trimming took off 4 bases at V and 8 bases at J, with 14 bases between the two ends. CDR3 protein: CASSSHQTGEAFF. The CDR3 DNA follows: TGTGCCAGCAGTTCACACCAGACCGGGGAAGCTTTCTTT.

The CDR3 bases are TGTGCCAGCAGTGAAGGGACTAGCGGGTCATGGAATGAGCAGTTCTTC. Translated, it gives CASSEGTSGSWNEQFF. V usage is TRBV2 and J usage is TRBJ2-1, with 11 bases aligning to TRBD2. The CDR3 runs 16 residues. Germline CDR1 is SNHLY and CDR2 is FYNNEI. Trimming removed 1 base from V and 7 bases from J; junction bases left unmatched: 6.

This chain joins TRBV12-2 and TRBJ1-1. TRBV12-2 is a pseudogene segment. The CDR3 spans 19 residues. CDR3 region: CASRLAREVVSGGNTEAFF. The CDR3 DNA reads TGTGCAAGTCGCTTAGCGAGGGAAGTGGTGAGCGGGGGCAACACTGAAGCTTTCTTT.

The CDR3 loop is CASSRTGGHRYGYTF. In nucleotides, the CDR3 is TGTGCCAGCAGCCGGACAGGGGGCCATAGGTATGGCTACACCTTC. The rearrangement links TRBV7-9 to TRBJ1-2; 11 bases are shared with TRBD1. After removal of 5 bases from V and 5 bases from J, the junction contained 7 bases not matched to a gene. The CDR3 extends over 15 amino acids. Germline V gene sequence: CDR1 SEHNR, CDR2 FQNEAQ (reference sequence).

The chain is built from TRBV2 and TRBJ2-4; tentatively, D is TRBD1 (6 bases). CDR1 SNHLY and CDR2 FYNNEI come from the germline V gene. The CDR3 length is 15 residues. V was cut by 2 bases and J by 2 bases, with 10 bases left in between. The CDR3 here is CASSERRGPKNIQYF. The CDR3 nucleotides read TGTGCCAGCAGTGAACGCAGGGGTCCCAAAAACATTCAGTACTTC. Filled out from reference TRBV2 and TRBJ2-4, the complete variable domain reads EPEVTQTPSHQVTQMGQEVILRCVPISNHLYFYWYRQILGQKVEFLVSFYNNEISEKSEIFDDQFSVERPDGSNFTLKIRSTKLEDSAMYFCASSERRGPKNIQYFGAGTRLSVL.

The chain has TRBV3-1 (or the pseudogene TRBV3-2) and TRBJ1-2; tentative D call: TRBD1 (5 bases). There are 16 residues in the CDR3. Trimming removed 1 base from V and 3 bases from J, with 15 bases in between. Germline V lookup: CDR1 LGHDT, CDR2 YNNKEL (reference sequence). CDR3 sequence: CASSQVRGGSDYGYTF. In DNA form, the CDR3 reads TGTGCCAGCAGCCAAGTGAGGGGTGGGAGTGACTATGGCTACACCTTC.

The gene calls are TRBV30 and TRBJ1-3, with D possibly TRBD1 on 6 matching bases. Trimming took 0 bases from V and 3 from J, leaving 12 bases between them. The V gene's germline CDR1 is GTSNPN and CDR2 SVGIG (reference sequence). The CDR3 is made up of 15 amino acids. This CDR3 reads CAWSVGGVGGNTIYF. The DNA for the CDR3 is TGTGCCTGGAGTGTAGGGGGTGTTGGTGGAAACACCATATATTTT.

The rearrangement joins TRBV7-3 to TRBJ1-5; the D gene is possibly TRBD1 (6 bases). This CDR3 has 17 residues. V lost 0 bases to trimming and J lost 5 bases, with 17 bases between them. Germline lookup yields CDR1 SGHTA and CDR2 FQGTGA. CDR3 loop: CASSLTLQGGFYQPQHF. The CDR3, as DNA: TGTGCCAGCAGCTTAACCCTACAGGGTGGGTTTTATCAGCCCCAGCATTTT.

The chain combines TRBV5-1 with TRBJ2-6; 11 bases are a match to TRBD2. CDR1 and CDR2 from the germline V gene are SGHRS and YFSETQ. The CDR3 covers 18 residues. V lost 0 bases and J lost 2; bases outside the gene matches: 4. CDR3 amino acids: CASSLEVTSGTGANVLTF. The CDR3 DNA reads as TGCGCCAGCAGCTTGGAGGTGACTAGCGGGACTGGGGCCAACGTCCTGACTTTC.

This CDR3 is CASSLPYLGVRAYEQYF. The CDR3 nucleotides are TGTGCCAGCAGTTTACCCTATCTAGGAGTGAGGGCGTACGAGCAGTACTTC. The chain has TRBV28 and TRBJ2-7; D might be TRBD2 (5 bases). CDR1 is MDHEN and CDR2 is SYDVKM in the germline V gene. The length of the CDR3 is 17 residues. The germline V and J ends were trimmed by 2 bases and 4 bases, with 21 bases remaining between them. Full variable domain (missing parts from reference TRBV28 and TRBJ2-7): DVKVTQSSRYLVKRTGEKVFLECVQDMDHENMFWYRQDPGLGLRLIYFSYDVKMKEKGDIPEGYSVSREKKERFSLILESASTNQTSMYLCASSLPYLGVRAYEQYFGPGTRLTVT.